The clone carrying this T cell receptor (beta chain) was recorded once. V lost 8 bases to trimming and J lost 0 bases; unmatched junction nucleotides: 8. The CDR3 has 16 residues. Germline V gene lookup returns CDR1 MNHEY and CDR2 SMNVEV (reference sequence). This sample is part of a study of control samples from healthy donors and cancer patients. Sequencing was performed with immunoSEQ multiplex PCR; in TCRdb, only in-frame clones are kept and a portion is missing. In the table there are 150,000 to 190,000 clones, roughly 93% of which are singletons. The chain carries TRBV27 and TRBJ2-7, with 12 positions matching TRBD2. The clonotype was recovered from a man aged 50 to 59 in good health. Sequencing was carried out using blood. The CDR3 DNA reads as TGTGCCAGCCGAGGGACTAGCGGGTTTAGCTCCTACGAGCAGTACTTC. Protein product: CASRGTSGFSSYEQYF.